This T cell receptor beta chain emerged from a study of blood T cell repertoires in COVID-19. Turning to the study itself: The analysed material was cDNA or gDNA that came from T cells, B-cell-depleted T cells, or PBMCs.

Germline-derived CDR1 and CDR2 are MNHEY and SVGEGT. V dropped 6 bases and J dropped 0 bases, with 9 bases sitting between them. The CDR3 runs 15 residues. Repertoires were generated with immunoSEQ multiplex PCR, while TCRdb's copy carries only in-frame clones and drops some. This table has 100,000 to 120,000 clones, about three quarters appearing once. The sequencing input was peripheral blood. J is TRBJ2-6 and V is TRBV6-2 or TRBV6-3; possible D gene TRBD2, 6 bases. The sequence derives from a middle-aged woman with acute or convalescent COVID-19. The CDR3 protein is CASSHGGSGANVLTF. The CDR3 DNA follows: TGTGCCAGCAGCCACGGGGGCTCTGGGGCCAACGTCCTGACTTTC.